This T cell receptor beta chain came from a study of cytomegalovirus exposure and HLA in healthy donors. General study results and limits: Several of the most significant clusters appeared, in a later analysis, to be linked to common viral pathogens. Later analysis showed TCR association rates varying by HLA locus, highest for DRB1 and lowest for HLA-C.

PCR used 60 Vbeta primers and 13 Jbeta primers. The repertoire was sequenced with immunoSEQ multiplex PCR; TCRdb's copy has only in-frame clones and lacks some. The sample includes 110,000 to 150,000 clones, about three quarters of them seen just once. The length of the CDR3 is 16 residues. Germline V gene data show CDR1 as SEHNR and CDR2 as FQNEAQ (reference sequence). Concerning this clone: What it recognizes is unknown. At one end the junction does not follow the germline gene, possibly because of a read error.

This chain joins TRBV7-9 and TRBJ2-4; TRBD2 is a possible D gene (5 bases). This TCR derives from a male donor in good health and CMV-seronegative. The material sequenced was PBMCs. The DNA for the CDR3 is TGTGCCAGCAGCTTAGCTAGCCCCGAGGGCAAAAACAGTCAGTACTTC. It encodes CASSLASPEGKNSQYF.